This T cell receptor (beta chain) came from a study of T cell clonotyping in hematopoietic cell transplantation (dated by TCRdb to the early 2020s). Study-level background: In the study, 150 or so blood samples were gathered from over 30 consecutive transplant recipients and their related donors. Recruitment of patients was conducted between late 2015 and early 2017, and follow-up was continued until late 2020 or death. What the study reported, not specific to this receptor: Broader posttransplant TCR repertoire diversity was predicted by donor and pretransplant recipient Inverse Simpson Index values. Recipient TCR diversity fell after transplant, with pathologically expanded clonotypes rising progressively from day 30 to day 180. Only a small fraction of recipient repertoires overlapped donor repertoires, with over 95% appearing de novo at the given depth. The sample size was limited, and CD4 and CD8 repertoire contributions could not be separated because cells were not sorted.

TCR beta CDR3 regions were amplified from genomic DNA with the immunoSEQ assay, a bias-controlled multiplex PCR using V- and J-specific primers. In a second PCR step, the CDR3 amplicons were tagged with a proprietary barcode plus Illumina adapter sequences. CDR3 libraries were sequenced on an Illumina MiSeq instrument. Under the source paper's analysis protocol: immunoSEQ Analyzer 3.0 was used for export and quality control, with R Bioconductor and Immunarch used for downstream analyses. Only productive rearrangements within the normalized downsampled data set were used in the calculation of repertoire metrics. In the normalized cohort, a clonotype counted as pathologically expanded if the clonotype was larger than 5 templates. The Inverse Simpson Index was used to measure repertoire diversity. To capture all clonotypes, the CMV-specificity analyses were run on the non-normalized data set. TCRdb took this table from immuneACCESS and kept in-frame rearrangements with V and J called. Such tables lack part of the clones; where checked against another copy, unresolved V genes explain under half of the gap, and the rest is unexplained. V and J calls and clone size are those listed in that table; D and trimming were worked out from the DNA. The sample table contains under 9,500 clones; only one count was recorded for approximately 97% of them. 2% to 3% of the sample is taken by the ten largest.

Points on this clone: Which antigen it targets is not known. The sample holds no much larger clone one base away, and base qualities are not on file.

Per the publication, the time point label means: 100 days after allo-HCT. Blood from recipients was drawn roughly 28 days before transplant, then again at days 30, 100 and 180 after transplant. Nuclei Lysis Solution was used to extract genomic DNA from fresh or cryopreserved unfractionated peripheral blood mononuclear cells. The material sequenced was peripheral blood mononuclear cells, taken 100 days after allogeneic stem cell transplant. The TCR was taken from a male patient between 60 and 69 years old who had an allogeneic stem cell transplant from a related donor, so the T cells may come from the graft donor. Some clones in this sample may be carry-over from other donors' samples.

CDR3 region: CASSAGESGGGYTF. The DNA is as follows: TGCGCCAGCAGTGCCGGGGAGTCAGGGGGCGGCTACACCTTC. The V and J genes are TRBV10-2 and TRBJ1-2, and 8 junctional nucleotides match TRBD1. The germline V gene provides CDR1 WSHSY and CDR2 SAAADI. Compared with germline, V lacks 4 bases and J lacks 8 bases; bases without a gene match: 9. The CDR3 runs 14 amino acids, cysteine and phenylalanine included. CDR3 DNA is the only sequence kept; it has 42 bases, read in frame from the first base.